This T cell receptor (beta chain) emerged from a study of tumor and adjacent non-tumor tissue in lung cancer. Details on this clonotype: This CDR3 is missing its conserved last phenylalanine or tryptophan, likely due to a read error.

Germline-derived CDR1 and CDR2 are MNHNS and SASEGT. This CDR3 is 16 amino acids long. Trimming took 6 bases from V and 5 from J; bases not matched to a gene: 12. TCRbeta libraries were built with three rounds of nested PCR, modified from ARM-PCR. TCRdb passed the multiplex PCR reads through MiXCR, listing each CDR3 protein once. Counted here are about 81,000 distinct CDR3 sequences, around 77% occurring once; the ten biggest clones make up about 9.5%. No cell sorting was done before RNA was extracted from the tissue. What was sequenced was lung tumor tissue. The V and J genes are TRBV6-1 and TRBJ2-2, with 7 bases matching TRBD2. This TCR derives from a woman between 40 and 50 years old with non-small cell lung cancer. The CDR3 here is CASSPGAAGWTGELFY. The CDR3 DNA follows: TGTGCCAGCAGCCCCGGAGCAGCGGGGTGGACCGGGGAGCTGTTTTAT.